This entry lists 21 T cell receptor beta chains sequenced from one sample in a study of T cell repertoires and HLA-DP antigens. TCRdb keeps only in-frame clones here, not all; method: immunoSEQ multiplex PCR. Of approximately 110,000 clones listed, 92% are singletons. No antigen has been assigned to these receptors. The sample consisted of CD4+ T cells from PBMCs. These TCRs come from a woman aged 18 to 35 in good health and CMV-seronegative.

The chain has TRBV28 and TRBJ2-5, with 10 nucleotides matching TRBD1. Germline assignment: CDR1 MDHEN and CDR2 SYDVKM. The CDR3 is 15 residues long. The trim removed 10 bases at V and 7 bases at J, leaving 15 bases unmatched. The CDR3 nucleotides are TGTGCCACCGCGCACCGGGACAGGGGCCGTCTGACCCAGTACTTC. Protein: CATAHRDRGRLTQYF.

V is TRBV7-9 and J is TRBJ2-7; 10 nucleotides line up with TRBD1. Losses at the gene ends were 5 bases for V and 1 base for J; bases not matched to a gene: 5. Germline V gene sequence: CDR1 SEHNR, CDR2 FQNEAQ (reference sequence). The CDR3 loop spans 15 amino acids. This chain's CDR3 is CASSRGQGGSYEQYV. The CDR3 nucleotides are TGTGCCAGCAGCCGAGGACAGGGGGGATCCTACGAGCAGTACGTC.

The rearrangement uses TRBV5-4 and TRBJ2-5; D not certain. The J call is in doubt because the DNA end fits TRBJ2-7 better. Germline assignment: CDR1 SGHNT and CDR2 YYREEE (reference sequence). The CDR3 sequence is 13 residues long. CDR3 residues: CASSLGIAYEQYF. The CDR3 nucleotides read TGTGCCAGCAGCTTAGGGATCGCCTACGAGCAGTACTTC.

V is TRBV19 and J is TRBJ2-7; 9 nucleotides align to TRBD1. Germline assignment: CDR1 LNHDA and CDR2 SQIVND (reference sequence). Unmatched junction bases numbered 10, after V lost 11 bases and J lost 2 bases. The CDR3 is 14 amino acids. CDR3 residues: CASTGTGTAYEQYF. DNA for the CDR3: TGTGCCTCAACCGGGACAGGGACCGCCTACGAGCAGTACTTC.

The chain uses TRBV19 and TRBJ1-5, with D unclear. The CDR3 consists of 14 residues. Germline V gives CDR1 LNHDA, CDR2 SQIVND (reference sequence). V was clipped by 5 bases and J by 2 bases, with 10 bases between them. This CDR3 reads CASSPPFGNQPQHF. CDR3 DNA: TGTGCCAGTAGTCCCCCGTTTGGCAATCAGCCCCAGCATTTT.

The chain couples TRBV6-5 to TRBJ1-2; no clear D. Trimming took off 0 bases at V and 4 bases at J, with 9 bases between the two ends. CDR1 and CDR2 (germline): MNHEY, SVGAGI. The CDR3 runs to 14 residues. The CDR3 region has the DNA TGTGCCAGCAGTTACTCGACGGAGTCCTATGGCTACACCTTC. This codes for CASSYSTESYGYTF.

This clone appeared a few times. J is TRBJ2-2 and V is TRBV6-5; 9 nucleotides match TRBD1. The trim removed 0 bases at V and 5 bases at J, leaving 4 bases unmatched. CDR3 length: 16 residues. Germline V lookup: CDR1 MNHEY, CDR2 SVGAGI. Here the CDR3 DNA reads TGTGCCAGCAGTTACTCGGGACAGGGTCATACCGGGGAGCTGTTTTTT. It is translated as CASSYSGQGHTGELFF.

This clone occurred once. This rearrangement joins TRBV5-1 to TRBJ1-5; D not certain. Between the trimmed V and J ends, which lost 4 bases and 1 base, there was a span of 12 bases. Germline V gene lookup returns CDR1 SGHRS and CDR2 YFSETQ. This CDR3 region has 15 residues. CDR3 sequence (DNA): TGCGCCAGCAGCCCCGGACCGTACAGCAATCAGCCCCAGCATTTT. Its translation: CASSPGPYSNQPQHF.

The CDR3 region is CASSSTLSPTGGTEAFF. DNA for the CDR3: TGTGCCAGCAGTTCTACTTTGTCCCCGACAGGGGGCACTGAAGCTTTCTTT. This chain joins TRBV6-7 and TRBJ1-1; 9 bases fit TRBD1. TRBV6-7 is an ORF; its function is uncertain. The V segment lost 4 bases and the J segment 4 bases; nucleotides outside the gene matches: 13. The CDR3 runs to 17 residues.

This chain links TRBV21-1 with TRBJ2-6; the listed D gene, TRBD1, was not tested against the DNA. TRBV21-1 is noted as a pseudogene. The CDR3 covers 19 residues. The CDR3 loop is CASSKARHRGPVGANVLTF. The CDR3 DNA reads TGTGCCAGCAGCAAAGCGCGGCACAGGGGCCCTGTTGGGGCCAACGTCCTGACTTTC.

The chain combines TRBV5-1 with TRBJ2-1; 8 positions agree with TRBD2. CDR1 and CDR2 from the germline V gene are SGHRS and YFSETQ. The CDR3 loop spans 14 amino acids. The trim removed 4 bases at V and 3 bases at J, leaving 3 bases unmatched. The CDR3 loop is CASSGLAGYNEQFF. The CDR3 coding sequence is TGCGCCAGCAGCGGGCTAGCGGGCTACAATGAGCAGTTCTTC.

The V call is TRBV2, the J call TRBJ2-6; D not certain. This CDR3 comprises 15 residues. CDR1 is SNHLY and CDR2 is FYNNEI in the germline V gene. With 6 bases removed from V and 1 base from J, the gap between germline ends came to 10 bases. CDR3 in amino acids: CASSRRVSGANVLTF. CDR3 bases: TGTGCCAGCAGCCGAAGGGTATCTGGGGCCAACGTCCTGACTTTC.

The chain carries TRBV7-2 and TRBJ2-3; D is unresolved. The CDR3 loop spans 13 amino acids. The germline V gene has CDR1 SGHTA and CDR2 FQGNSA. V lost 4 bases and J 4 bases, leaving 9 bases between the germline ends. CDR3 nucleotide sequence: TGTGCCAGCAGCTCAGCACCGGCAGATACGCAGTATTTT. As protein: CASSSAPADTQYF.

The V and J genes are TRBV5-4 and TRBJ2-5; 8 bases line up with TRBD2. With 0 bases clipped from V and 7 bases from J, the junction kept 8 bases outside the gene matches. The CDR3 is made up of 15 amino acids. The germline V gene has CDR1 SGHNT and CDR2 YYREEE (reference sequence). DNA for the CDR3: TGTGCCAGCAGCTTGGGACGGGGGGGCCCAGGGACCCAGTACTTC. This gives the protein CASSLGRGGPGTQYF.

The chain is built from TRBV4-1 and TRBJ2-1, with 14 bases aligning to TRBD2. Trimming cost V 4 bases and J 1 base; bases outside gene matches: 6. Germline CDR1 reads MGHRA; CDR2 reads YSYEKL. The length of the CDR3 is 18 residues. The CDR3 is CASSRGLAGGLSYNEQFF. The CDR3 region has the DNA TGCGCCAGCAGCCGCGGACTAGCGGGAGGCCTTTCCTACAATGAGCAGTTCTTC.

The chain carries TRBV18 and TRBJ2-5; 8 bases line up with TRBD2. The CDR3 contains 16 residues. CDR1 is KGHSH, CDR2 LQKENI, per germline. Trimming cost V 3 bases and J 2 bases; bases outside gene matches: 8. The CDR3 sequence is CASSPPVRGVQETQYF. The CDR3 DNA is TGTGCCAGCTCACCCCCCGTGCGGGGGGTTCAAGAGACCCAGTACTTC.

This chain uses TRBV2 with TRBJ2-7; 9 bases map to TRBD2. The germline V gene encodes CDR1 SNHLY and CDR2 FYNNEI. Germline trimming cut 0 bases from V and 9 bases from J; bases unmatched to any gene: 3. The CDR3 is 13 residues long. CDR3: CASSEARGGRQYV. The CDR3 bases are TGTGCCAGCAGTGAAGCGCGGGGGGGCCGGCAGTACGTC.

V gene TRBV5-1 combines with J gene TRBJ2-1, with D unresolved. Germline-derived CDR1 and CDR2 are SGHRS and YFSETQ. V dropped 0 bases and J dropped 3 bases, with 10 bases sitting between them. The CDR3 contains 15 residues. The CDR3 bases are TGCGCCAGCAGCTTGGATGGGCAGAACTACAATGAGCAGTTCTTC. Residues: CASSLDGQNYNEQFF.

The V gene is TRBV19, the J gene TRBJ2-7; 8 nucleotides align to TRBD2. The CDR3 sequence is 14 residues long. Germline V lookup: CDR1 LNHDA, CDR2 SQIVND (reference sequence). V lost 1 base and J lost 6; bases outside the gene matches: 5. The CDR3 DNA is TGTGCCAGTAGTATAGCGGGAGGGATCGGCGAGCAGTACTTC. Its translation: CASSIAGGIGEQYF.

The J gene is TRBJ2-1, the V gene TRBV12-5; D may be TRBD1 or TRBD2 (5 bases each). V lost 0 bases, J lost 8 bases, and 17 bases lay in between. The CDR3 extends over 16 amino acids. Germline V lookup: CDR1 LGHNT, CDR2 FRNRAP. The CDR3 coding sequence is TGTGCTAGTGGTTTGGTACTAGGGGACGCCTGGCATGAGCAGTTCTTC. This encodes CASGLVLGDAWHEQFF.

The chain combines TRBV29-1 with TRBJ2-1; TRBD2 is a possible D gene (6 bases). In germline, CDR1 is SQVTM, CDR2 ANQGSEA. V was cut by 7 bases and J by 2 bases, with 12 bases left in between. The length of the CDR3 is 13 residues. In DNA form, the CDR3 reads TGCAGCGCCTCTAGCGAGGCCTACAATGAGCAGTTCTTC. It specifies CSASSEAYNEQFF.